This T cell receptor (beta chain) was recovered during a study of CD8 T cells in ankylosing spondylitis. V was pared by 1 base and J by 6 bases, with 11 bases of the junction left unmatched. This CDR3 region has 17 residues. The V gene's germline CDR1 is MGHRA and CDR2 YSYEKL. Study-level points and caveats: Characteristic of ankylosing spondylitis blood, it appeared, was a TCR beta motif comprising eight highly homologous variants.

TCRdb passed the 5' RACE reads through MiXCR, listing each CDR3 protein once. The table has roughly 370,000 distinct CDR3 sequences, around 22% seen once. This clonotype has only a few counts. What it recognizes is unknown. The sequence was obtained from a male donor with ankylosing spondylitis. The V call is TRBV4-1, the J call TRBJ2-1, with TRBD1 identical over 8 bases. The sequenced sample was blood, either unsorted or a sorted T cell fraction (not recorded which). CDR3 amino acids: CASSQGPRQGWSNEQFF. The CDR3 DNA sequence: TGCGCCAGCAGCCAAGGTCCCAGACAGGGGTGGTCCAATGAGCAGTTCTTC.